What follows are 13 T cell receptor beta chains derived from one specimen sequenced in a study of human T cells and chemical hapten exposure. Time point indicated: patch test 3, about 24 weeks after DPC sensitization. The treatment denotes: therapeutic diphenylcyclopropenone sensitization with weekly scalp DPC. MiXCR, applied by TCRdb to the RACE reads, yields one record per CDR3 protein. Of roughly 100,000 distinct CDR3 sequences listed, less than 45% are singletons. The sample was whole blood, taken in connection with sensitization to the hapten diphenylcyclopropenone (DPC). Receptors were obtained from a man aged 35 to 55 with alopecia areata. Some clones in this sample may be carry-over from other donors' samples.

The gene calls are TRBV5-1 and TRBJ2-3, with 8 positions matching TRBD2. Unmatched junction bases numbered 7, after V lost 4 bases and J lost 0 bases. The germline CDR1 and CDR2 sequences are SGHRS and YFSETQ. This CDR3 has 16 residues. CDR3 in amino acids: CASSPGLAQSTDTQYF. The CDR3 nucleotides read TGCGCCAGCAGCCCTGGACTAGCTCAAAGCACAGATACGCAGTATTTT.

This rearrangement joins TRBV7-3 to TRBJ1-1; D ambiguous. The CDR3 covers 14 residues. V lost 2 bases, J lost 8 bases, and 15 bases lay in between. CDR1 is SGHTA, CDR2 FQGTGA, per germline. CDR3 in amino acids: CASSLYGEGSEAFF. CDR3 bases: TGTGCCAGCAGCTTATACGGGGAAGGATCAGAAGCTTTCTTT. The complete variable domain, with remaining parts taken from reference TRBV7-3 and TRBJ1-1, reads GAGVSQTPSNKVTEKGKYVELRCDPISGHTALYWYRQSLGQGPEFLIYFQGTGAADDSGLPNDRFFAVRPEGSVSTLKIQRTERGDSAVYLCASSLYGEGSEAFFGQGTRLTVV.

The chain couples TRBV21-1 to TRBJ2-7; the table names TRBD1, a call not compared with the DNA. TRBV21-1 counts as a pseudogene. The CDR3 is 20 amino acids. CDR3 DNA sequence: TGTGCCAGCAGCAAAGGAGTAAAAAGGAGACAGGGGCCAATCTCCTACGAGCAGTACGTC. Protein: CASSKGVKRRQGPISYEQYV.

The chain joins TRBV27 to TRBJ1-1, with D unresolved. The CDR3 contains 12 residues. Germline CDR1 and CDR2: MNHEY and SMNVEV (reference sequence). V dropped 3 bases and J dropped 7 bases, with 9 bases sitting between them. The CDR3 sequence: CASSFTKGEAFF. CDR3 bases: TGTGCCAGCAGTTTTACTAAGGGTGAAGCTTTCTTT.

The rearrangement joins TRBV11-2 to TRBJ2-3, with no clear D. This CDR3 has 15 amino acids. Trimming took 6 bases from V and 2 from J, leaving 15 bases between them. The germline V gene has CDR1 SGHAT and CDR2 FQNNGV. CDR3 in amino acids: CASSTTIGSTDTQYF. The DNA of the CDR3 is TGTGCCAGCAGTACCACGATAGGGTCCACAGATACGCAGTATTTT.

This clonotype was detected only a few times. The chain couples TRBV27 to TRBJ2-5, with D possibly TRBD2 on 7 matching bases. The CDR3 covers 13 residues. CDR1 and CDR2 (germline): MNHEY, SMNVEV (reference sequence). The V and J ends lost 9 bases and 4 bases respectively, with 15 bases between them. The CDR3 DNA reads as TGTGCCAGTCTAGGGGGGGGTGGAGAGACCCAGTACTTC. The encoded protein is CASLGGGGETQYF.

This clonotype came up a few times. The chain combines TRBV7-8 with TRBJ2-7; D is unresolved. Germline V gives CDR1 SGHVS, CDR2 FQNEAQ. Trimming left V 4 bases short and J 2 bases short, with 12 bases between. This CDR3 is 14 amino acids long. The CDR3 protein is CASSSSTGPYEQYF. The CDR3 coding sequence is TGTGCCAGCAGCTCTTCCACCGGACCCTACGAGCAGTACTTC. The full variable domain, rest sourced from reference TRBV7-8 and TRBJ2-7, is GAGVSQSPRYKVAKRGQDVALRCDPISGHVSLFWYQQALGQGPEFLTYFQNEAQLDKSGLPSDRFFAERPEGSVSTLKIQRTQQEDSAVYLCASSSSTGPYEQYFGPGTRLTVT.

This chain joins TRBV6-2 or TRBV6-3 and TRBJ2-1; D is ambiguous. The V gene lost 2 bases and the J gene lost 4 bases, with 18 bases spanning the gap. The V gene's germline CDR1 is MNHEY and CDR2 SVGEGT. The CDR3 runs to 17 residues. CDR3 DNA sequence: TGTGCCAGCAGTTACCCGCCGGAAAGCGTGAATTACAATGAGCAGTTCTTC. Translated: CASSYPPESVNYNEQFF.

In its sample, this clonotype was seen a few times. The chain carries TRBV29-1 and TRBJ2-1; 12 nucleotides match TRBD2. This CDR3 spans 13 amino acids. Trimming removed 6 bases from V and 9 bases from J; junction bases left unmatched: 6. Germline CDR1 reads SQVTM; CDR2 reads ANQGSEA. The CDR3 DNA reads as TGCAGCGTCCGGACTAGCGGGGTAATTGAGCAGTTCTTC. Translated, it gives CSVRTSGVIEQFF.

This clonotype was observed a handful of times. The V gene is TRBV12-3 or TRBV12-4, the J gene TRBJ2-1; TRBD2 matches at 13 bases. CDR3 length equals 16 residues. Germline trimming cut 1 base from V and 5 bases from J; bases unmatched to any gene: 2. The CDR3 region is CASSLVGLAGDNEQFF. DNA of the CDR3: TGTGCCAGCAGTTTAGTAGGACTAGCGGGGGACAATGAGCAGTTCTTC.

The gene calls are TRBV20-1 and TRBJ2-7; 7 nucleotides agree with TRBD1. The V segment lost 6 bases and the J segment 4 bases; nucleotides outside the gene matches: 12. Germline-derived CDR1 and CDR2 are DFQATT and SNEGSKA (reference sequence). The CDR3 covers 14 residues. The CDR3 sequence: CSATMDRFPYEQYV. CDR3 bases: TGCAGTGCCACTATGGACAGGTTCCCTTACGAGCAGTACGTC.

The J gene is TRBJ2-1, the V gene TRBV28; D might be TRBD2 (5 bases). The ends were cut back, 2 bases at V and 4 bases at J, with 9 bases in the middle. The CDR3 runs 14 residues. CDR1 and CDR2 (germline): MDHEN, SYDVKM. CDR3 bases: TGTGCCAGCAGTTTAACACGGGAATACAATGAGCAGTTCTTC. This translates into CASSLTREYNEQFF.

This clonotype was counted only a few times. The chain uses TRBV6-6 and TRBJ1-6, with 10 bases matching TRBD1. V lost 7 bases and J lost 1; bases outside the gene matches: 4. This CDR3 has 16 amino acids. The germline V gene encodes CDR1 MNHNY and CDR2 SVGAGI (reference sequence). CDR3 sequence (DNA): TGTGCCAGCAACCCGGACAGGGGGTCCTATAATTCACCCCTCCACTTT. It encodes CASNPDRGSYNSPLHF.